This paragraph reports one T cell receptor beta chain. No antigen is known for it. CDR3 length: 16 residues. The trim removed 3 bases at V and 7 bases at J, leaving 11 bases unmatched. Per the germline V gene, CDR1 is DFQATT and CDR2 is SNEGSKA (reference sequence). The data belong to a study of CD8 T cells in ankylosing spondylitis. Findings and caveats of the study: Earlier studies detected some motif variants in reactive arthritis synovial fluid and blood. Disease-linked clones were CD8+ and relatively rare in peripheral blood. Fewer than ten highly homologous variants made up a TCR beta motif that seemed to typify ankylosing spondylitis blood. Reportedly, significant enrichment of disease-linked clones occurred in matched ankylosing spondylitis synovial fluid.

Quantitative barcoded 5'-RACE was used to prepare TCR beta libraries. Using its own MiXCR run on the 5' RACE reads, TCRdb lists one record per CDR3 protein. The sample has approximately 140,000 distinct CDR3 sequences, roughly a sixth seen once; the top ten hold around a third. The TCR originated in a male donor with ankylosing spondylitis. Sequenced sample: blood, either unsorted or a sorted T cell fraction (not recorded which). The genes are TRBV20-1 and TRBJ2-2, with 10 bases that match TRBD2. For the CDR3, the DNA is TGCAGTGCTAGGACCAGCGGGAGGGCCTCAGGCGGGGAGCTGTTTTTT. Its protein is CSARTSGRASGGELFF.